Each of the 17 T cell receptor beta chains below was sequenced from the same sample in a study of shared clonotypes between healthy human individuals. TCRdb's table, derived via immunoSEQ multiplex PCR, lists solely in-frame clones and lacks some. The sample yields 2 million to 3 million clones, 93% seen once. Sample: naive CD4+ T cells from PBMCs. Stated subset: CD45RA+ positively selected. The receptors shown here come from a man aged 18 to 35 in good health. Some clones in this sample may be carry-over from other donors' samples.

This chain links TRBV19 with TRBJ1-4, with TRBD1 as a possible D gene (5 bases). V was pared by 3 bases and J by 1 base, with 9 bases between. In germline, CDR1 is LNHDA, CDR2 SQIVND (reference sequence). The CDR3 sequence is 15 residues long. The CDR3 DNA follows: TGTGCCAGTAGTATTTGGGGGAGAACTAATGAAAAACTGTTTTTT. Protein sequence: CASSIWGRTNEKLFF.

The chain has TRBV18 and TRBJ2-5; a possible D gene is TRBD2 (6 bases). The CDR3 has 17 amino acids. Looked up from germline, CDR1 is KGHSH and CDR2 is LQKENI. The ends were cut back, 6 bases at V and 1 base at J, with 21 bases in the middle. The DNA of the CDR3 is TGTGCCAGCTCCCCGGGGCCTAGCGTCCCTAGCCAAGAGACCCAGTACTTC. It translates to CASSPGPSVPSQETQYF.

This clone turned up a few times. The genes are TRBV9 and TRBJ1-1; D unresolved. CDR1 is SGDLS and CDR2 is YYNGEE in the germline V gene. V lost 4 bases to trimming and J lost 5 bases, with 9 bases between them. This CDR3 contains 12 residues. The CDR3: CASSTDGTEAFF. The CDR3 DNA follows: TGTGCCAGCAGCACGGACGGAACTGAAGCTTTCTTT.

This sequence joins TRBV5-1 and TRBJ2-7; D gene ambiguous. Germline-derived CDR1 and CDR2 are SGHRS and YFSETQ. The CDR3 contains 13 residues. V dropped 4 bases and J dropped 3 bases, with 11 bases sitting between them. The CDR3 region is CASSPGPYYEQYF. The CDR3 nucleotides read TGCGCCAGCAGCCCCGGACCCTACTACGAGCAGTACTTC.

The chain carries TRBV15 and TRBJ1-1; no clear D. V was pared by 4 bases and J by 1 base, with 4 bases between. CDR1 is LNHNV and CDR2 is YYDKDF in the germline V gene (reference sequence). The CDR3 extends over 12 amino acids. CDR3 DNA: TGTGCCACCAGCATGGGGAACACTGAAGCTTTCTTT. Translation gives CATSMGNTEAFF.

V and J are TRBV18 and TRBJ2-7, with D perhaps matching TRBD1 (6 bases). Per the germline V gene, CDR1 is KGHSH and CDR2 is LQKENI. V shed 2 bases and J shed 5 bases, with 13 bases lying between them. The CDR3 sequence is 14 residues long. This CDR3 reads CASSPTRGDHEQYF. CDR3 DNA: TGTGCCAGCTCACCAACCAGGGGTGACCACGAGCAGTACTTC. Looking up the rest from reference TRBV18 and TRBJ2-7 gives the full variable domain: NAGVMQNPRHLVRRRGQEARLRCSPMKGHSHVYWYRQLPEEGLKFMVYLQKENIIDESGMPKERFSAEFPKEGPSILRIQQVVRGDSAAYFCASSPTRGDHEQYFGPGTRLTVT.

The gene calls are TRBV28 and TRBJ1-4; tentative D call: TRBD1 (5 bases). V was pared by 3 bases and J by 1 base, with 18 bases between. Germline CDR1 reads MDHEN; CDR2 reads SYDVKM. CDR3 size: 18 residues. The CDR3 region is CASSFNISEGRTNEKLFF. For the CDR3, the DNA is TGTGCCAGCAGTTTTAATATCAGCGAGGGGCGAACTAATGAAAAACTGTTTTTT.

The rearrangement joins TRBV4-2 to TRBJ2-1, with D maybe TRBD2 (6 bases). The CDR3 extends over 15 amino acids. Looked up from germline, CDR1 is LGHNA and CDR2 is YNFKEQ. Trimming removed 3 bases at V and 2 bases at J, with 11 bases between. The chain's CDR3 is CASSQLWEAYNEQFF. Here the CDR3 DNA reads TGTGCCAGCAGCCAGTTGTGGGAGGCCTACAATGAGCAGTTCTTC.

The V and J genes are TRBV19 and TRBJ2-1; 7 bases match TRBD2. There are 14 residues in the CDR3. Germline V gene sequence: CDR1 LNHDA, CDR2 SQIVND (reference sequence). V trimming: 3 bases; J trimming: 5 bases; junction bases outside the gene matches: 4. The CDR3: CASSIGRSHNEQFF. The CDR3 bases are TGTGCCAGTAGTATCGGGAGGTCCCACAATGAGCAGTTCTTC.

The chain carries TRBV28 and TRBJ2-5, with a weak D call TRBD1 (5 bases). Germline lookup yields CDR1 MDHEN and CDR2 SYDVKM. Deletions cut 8 bases from V and 13 bases from J, with 20 bases between. This CDR3 region has 12 residues. The CDR3 sequence: CASHEGDSPRYF. The CDR3 coding sequence is TGTGCCAGCCACGAAGGTGACAGTCCGCGGTACTTC.

The rearrangement joins TRBV11-2 to TRBJ1-1; D remains unclear. There are 15 residues in the CDR3. The V and J ends lost 5 bases and 1 base respectively, with 14 bases between them. CDR1 SGHAT and CDR2 FQNNGV come from the germline V gene. The CDR3 sequence: CASSLRESQNTEAFF. In DNA form, the CDR3 reads TGTGCCAGCAGCCTTAGGGAGAGCCAGAACACTGAAGCTTTCTTT. Using reference TRBV11-2 and TRBJ1-1 for the parts outside the CDR3, the full variable domain is EAGVAQSPRYKIIEKRQSVAFWCNPISGHATLYWYQQILGQGPKLLIQFQNNGVVDDSQLPKDRFSAERLKGVDSTLKIQPAKLEDSAVYLCASSLRESQNTEAFFGQGTRLTVV.

This clone was detected once. This specimen includes other DNA sequences encoding the same CDR3. V and J are TRBV7-2 and TRBJ2-5; tentatively, D is TRBD1 (6 bases). Trimming took off 0 bases at V and 1 base at J, with 9 bases between the two ends. Germline values: CDR1 SGHTA, CDR2 FQGNSA. The CDR3 covers 15 residues. In DNA form, the CDR3 reads TGTGCCAGCAGCTTAGCACGAGGGGGCCAAGAGACCCAGTACTTC. Translation: CASSLARGGQETQYF.

V gene TRBV4-2 combines with J gene TRBJ2-1; D unclear. The germline V gene encodes CDR1 LGHNA and CDR2 YNFKEQ. Trimming took 4 bases from V and 7 from J, leaving 8 bases between them. The CDR3 extends over 12 amino acids. The CDR3 here is CASSPPANEQFF. The CDR3, as DNA: TGTGCCAGCAGCCCTCCGGCGAATGAGCAGTTCTTC.

The chain uses TRBV5-4 and TRBJ1-6; 9 bases line up with TRBD1. Germline lookup yields CDR1 SGHNT and CDR2 YYREEE (reference sequence). The V gene end was trimmed by 4 bases and the J gene end by 7 bases; junction bases not matched to a gene: 6. The CDR3 is made up of 15 amino acids. CDR3 protein: CASSRTGTGNSPLHF. The CDR3 bases are TGTGCCAGCAGCCGGACAGGGACAGGGAATTCACCCCTCCACTTT.

V is TRBV5-1 and J is TRBJ1-1; possible D gene TRBD1, 6 bases. V was cut by 5 bases and J by 7 bases, with 18 bases left in between. The CDR3 totals 14 residues. Germline lookup yields CDR1 SGHRS and CDR2 YFSETQ. CDR3 sequence reads: CASRDRRQAIEAFF. The DNA of the CDR3 is TGCGCCAGCAGGGATCGACGACAGGCTATTGAAGCTTTCTTT.

This rearrangement joins TRBV27 to TRBJ1-1; D is perhaps TRBD1 (6 bases). CDR1 and CDR2 from the germline V gene are MNHEY and SMNVEV (reference sequence). The CDR3 runs to 16 residues. The ends were cut back, 4 bases at V and 13 bases at J, with 28 bases in the middle. CDR3 DNA: TGTGCCAGCAGTTCCCACTCCCGGGACATATGGCGCTTGGTTTTCTTT. It yields the protein CASSSHSRDIWRLVFF.

The chain joins TRBV9 to TRBJ2-5; TRBD2 might be the D (7 bases). The germline V and J ends were trimmed by 4 bases and 5 bases, with 15 bases remaining between them. Looked up from germline, CDR1 is SGDLS and CDR2 is YYNGEE. This CDR3 is 14 amino acids long. In nucleotides, the CDR3 is TGTGCCAGCAGCCAGGACGGGGGGCTGGAGACCCAGTACTTC. It encodes CASSQDGGLETQYF.